The 30 T cell receptor beta chains given below trace back to one sample, sequenced in a study of cytomegalovirus exposure and HLA in healthy donors (TCRdb year 2017). Library method: the immunoSEQ multiplex PCR assay. For the multiplex PCR, a mixture combining 60 forward primers for TCR Vbeta segments and 13 reverse primers for TCR Jbeta segments was used. Sourced from immuneACCESS, this table was stored by TCRdb with only in-frame sequences that have V and J called. A share of the clones is absent; for the studies checked, an unresolved V gene accounts for under half, and the remainder has no known explanation. This sample gives approximately 100,000 clones in total; around nine tenths of them show up just once. The top ten clonotypes cover roughly 9% of the sample. Material for sequencing was PBMCs. The receptors here all came from a man aged 30 to 45 in good health and CMV-seropositive.

The chain uses TRBV27 and TRBJ2-3; D ambiguous. Germline CDR1 reads MNHEY; CDR2 reads SMNVEV (reference sequence). This CDR3 spans 14 amino acids. Trimming took 3 bases from V and 1 from J, leaving 8 bases between them. In DNA, the CDR3 is TGTGCCAGCAGTTTTGACTCGGGCACAGATACGCAGTATTTT. It is translated as CASSFDSGTDTQYF.

The V gene is TRBV6-4, the J gene TRBJ2-1; TRBD2 might be the D (5 bases). Germline V gene lookup returns CDR1 MRHNA and CDR2 SNTAGT. There are 16 residues in the CDR3. Trimming left V 1 base short and J 9 bases short, with 19 bases between. The CDR3 DNA reads TGTGCCAGCAGTGACTACTTTCGGGAATCAACGTTTGAGCAGTTCTTC. Amino acids: CASSDYFRESTFEQFF.

The CDR3 region is CASSDRDRGYEQYF. The CDR3 coding sequence is TGTGCCAGTAGTGACCGGGACAGGGGCTACGAGCAGTACTTC. The J gene is TRBJ2-7, the V gene TRBV19; TRBD1 matches 10 bases. Germline V gives CDR1 LNHDA, CDR2 SQIVND (reference sequence). The trim removed 5 bases at V and 3 bases at J, leaving 4 bases unmatched. The CDR3 is 14 amino acids.

This rearrangement joins TRBV28 to TRBJ1-5, with no clear D. Trimming removed 3 bases from V and 5 bases from J, with 8 bases in between. The germline CDR1 and CDR2 sequences are MDHEN and SYDVKM. The CDR3 extends over 13 amino acids. CDR3 coding DNA: TGTGCCAGCAGTTTTAGTGCTCATCAGCCCCAGCATTTT. Encoded protein: CASSFSAHQPQHF.

The chain is built from TRBV7-2 and TRBJ2-1; 10 nucleotides align to TRBD2. CDR3 length: 15 residues. CDR1 and CDR2 (germline): SGHTA, FQGNSA. The V gene end was trimmed by 5 bases and the J gene end by 9 bases; junction bases not matched to a gene: 10. CDR3 sequence: CASSPMGLAGVEQFF. The CDR3 coding sequence is TGTGCCAGCAGCCCCATGGGGCTAGCGGGAGTTGAGCAGTTCTTC.

The chain links TRBV6-1 to TRBJ1-1; the match to TRBD1 covers 7 bases. Germline trimming cut 7 bases from V and 0 bases from J; bases unmatched to any gene: 8. The V gene's germline CDR1 is MNHNS and CDR2 SASEGT. CDR3 length: 15 residues. The CDR3 DNA reads as TGTGCCAGCACTCCGAGGCAGGGGGTGAACACTGAAGCTTTCTTT. This translates into CASTPRQGVNTEAFF.

The J gene is TRBJ2-2, the V gene TRBV6-5; TRBD1 aligns across 7 bases. The trim removed 4 bases at V and 0 bases at J, leaving 5 bases unmatched. The germline CDR1 and CDR2 sequences are MNHEY and SVGAGI. The CDR3 is made up of 16 amino acids. CDR3 amino acids: CASSFSGQTNTGELFF. DNA for the CDR3: TGTGCCAGCAGTTTCTCGGGACAGACGAACACCGGGGAGCTGTTTTTT.

This chain joins TRBV28 and TRBJ1-1, with D possibly being TRBD1 (6 bases). The CDR3 is 13 residues long. Per the germline V gene, CDR1 is MDHEN and CDR2 is SYDVKM. The V end was cut by 3 bases, the J end by 8 bases, with 13 bases between. The CDR3 DNA reads TGTGCCAGCAGTTTGGGGGCAAAGGGAGAAGCTTTCTTT. Residues: CASSLGAKGEAFF.

The chain recombines TRBV19 with TRBJ2-7, with D tentatively TRBD1 (6 bases). Trimming removed 5 bases at V and 5 bases at J, with 10 bases between. Germline V CDR1 and CDR2: LNHDA, SQIVND (reference sequence). The CDR3 covers 12 residues. The chain's CDR3 is CASSQGHHEQYF. DNA for the CDR3: TGTGCCAGTAGTCAGGGACACCACGAGCAGTACTTC.

The CDR3 sequence is CASSSLGDRVYGYTF. The CDR3 nucleotides read TGTGCCAGCAGCAGCTTAGGTGACAGGGTTTATGGCTACACCTTC. The rearrangement links TRBV7-9 to TRBJ1-2; TRBD1 aligns across 7 bases. Germline CDR1 reads SEHNR; CDR2 reads FQNEAQ (reference sequence). The length of the CDR3 is 15 residues. The trim removed 5 bases at V and 5 bases at J, leaving 11 bases unmatched.

The chain joins TRBV6-4 to TRBJ2-2; TRBD2 aligns across 8 bases. The length of the CDR3 is 18 residues. The J segment lost 5 bases and the V segment lost 0 bases, leaving 11 bases of the junction unmatched. CDR1 and CDR2 from the germline V gene are MRHNA and SNTAGT. The CDR3 here is CASSDSTGPGGPTGELFF. As DNA, the CDR3 is TGTGCCAGCAGTGACTCGACCGGGCCGGGAGGGCCTACCGGGGAGCTGTTTTTT.

J is TRBJ1-1 and V is TRBV5-5, with TRBD1 identical over 8 bases. The CDR3 length is 15 residues. J was trimmed by 5 bases and V by 0 bases; bases with no gene match: 6. Germline CDR1 SGHKS, CDR2 YYEKEE (reference sequence). CDR3 residues: CASSLEQGVGTEAFF. The CDR3 DNA sequence: TGTGCCAGCAGCTTGGAACAGGGGGTTGGAACTGAAGCTTTCTTT. Using reference TRBV5-5 and TRBJ1-1 for the parts outside the CDR3, the full variable domain is DAGVTQSPTHLIKTRGQQVTLRCSPISGHKSVSWYQQVLGQGPQFIFQYYEKEERGRGNFPDRFSARQFPNYSSELNVNALLLGDSALYLCASSLEQGVGTEAFFGQGTRLTVV.

V gene TRBV19 combines with J gene TRBJ1-3; no reliable D call. The length of the CDR3 is 15 residues. Germline V gene lookup returns CDR1 LNHDA and CDR2 SQIVND (reference sequence). Trimming cost V 9 bases and J 4 bases, with 19 bases left between them. The CDR3: CASRPAAGGGNTIYF. For the CDR3, the DNA is TGTGCCAGCCGTCCGGCGGCGGGAGGGGGAAACACCATATATTTT. Full variable domain (rest looked up from reference TRBV19 and TRBJ1-3): DGGITQSPKYLFRKEGQNVTLSCEQNLNHDAMYWYRQDPGQGLRLIYYSQIVNDFQKGDIAEGYSVSREKKESFPLTVTSAQKNPTAFYLCASRPAAGGGNTIYFGEGSWLTVV.

The chain carries TRBV11-1 and TRBJ2-1, with TRBD2 as a possible D gene (5 bases). The CDR3 loop spans 14 amino acids. V was clipped by 0 bases and J by 6 bases, with 9 bases between them. Germline V gene data show CDR1 as SGHAT and CDR2 as FQDESV (reference sequence). DNA for the CDR3: TGTGCCAGCAGCTTAGCGGCGGAGGCCAATGAGCAGTTCTTC. Protein: CASSLAAEANEQFF.

Turning to this clone: The junction departs from the called germline gene at one end, perhaps through a read error. The CDR3 DNA reads TGTTCCAGCAGCCGGGACAGTGGCGGGGAGCAGTACTTC. Translated, it gives CSSSRDSGGEQYF. The rearrangement uses TRBV7-9 and TRBJ2-7; TRBD1 matches at 7 bases. CDR3 length equals 13 residues. Germline V gene sequence: CDR1 SEHNR, CDR2 FQNEAQ (reference sequence).

J is TRBJ1-2 and V is TRBV9; D ambiguous. V lost 5 bases and J lost 3, with 14 bases in between. This CDR3 has 14 residues. The germline CDR1 and CDR2 sequences are SGDLS and YYNGEE. This CDR3 is CASSSGVLYYGYTF. CDR3 nucleotides: TGTGCCAGCAGTTCTGGAGTCCTTTACTATGGCTACACCTTC.

V gene TRBV10-3 combines with J gene TRBJ2-5; D is ambiguous. Germline lookup yields CDR1 ENHRY and CDR2 SYGVKD. There are 13 residues in the CDR3. The V end was cut by 2 bases, the J end by 2 bases, with 6 bases between. CDR3 in DNA: TGTGCCATCAGTGAGCACTCGCAAGAGACCCAGTACTTC. It specifies CAISEHSQETQYF.

This sequence joins TRBV19 and TRBJ2-7; maybe TRBD2 (6 bases). Trimming took off 4 bases at V and 4 bases at J, with 14 bases between the two ends. The CDR3 length is 14 residues. Per the germline V gene, CDR1 is LNHDA and CDR2 is SQIVND (reference sequence). The CDR3 bases are TGTGCCAGTAGTAAAACAAGGGACTTTTACGAGCAGTACTTC. Its translation: CASSKTRDFYEQYF.

This rearrangement joins TRBV19 to TRBJ2-7; 10 bases fit TRBD2. CDR1 LNHDA and CDR2 SQIVND come from the germline V gene (reference sequence). Losses at the gene ends were 5 bases for V and 7 bases for J; bases not matched to a gene: 11. The CDR3 spans 15 residues. The CDR3, as DNA: TGTGCCAGTAGTCTACACCTAGCGGGAGTCGGTGAGCAGTACTTC. This gives the protein CASSLHLAGVGEQYF.

The chain combines TRBV28 with TRBJ2-7, with 11 bases lining up with TRBD2. The CDR3 contains 13 residues. CDR1 MDHEN and CDR2 SYDVKM come from the germline V gene. Unmatched junction bases numbered 1, after V lost 8 bases and J lost 1 base. CDR3 residues: CASRLAGSYEQYF. DNA for the CDR3: TGTGCCAGCCGACTAGCGGGGTCCTACGAGCAGTACTTC. Full variable domain (rest looked up from reference TRBV28 and TRBJ2-7): DVKVTQSSRYLVKRTGEKVFLECVQDMDHENMFWYRQDPGLGLRLIYFSYDVKMKEKGDIPEGYSVSREKKERFSLILESASTNQTSMYLCASRLAGSYEQYFGPGTRLTVT.

This sequence joins TRBV7-9 and TRBJ2-7; 11 positions match TRBD2. The junction had 7 bases not matched to a gene; V was cut back by 5 bases and J by 1 base. The CDR3 extends over 16 amino acids. The germline CDR1 and CDR2 sequences are SEHNR and FQNEAQ (reference sequence). CDR3 sequence: CASSPGLAGRSYEQYF. The CDR3 region has the DNA TGTGCCAGCAGCCCCGGACTAGCGGGCCGATCCTACGAGCAGTACTTC.

The chain joins TRBV7-2 to TRBJ1-4; possible D gene TRBD1, 6 bases. The CDR3 runs to 15 residues. Between the trimmed V and J ends, which lost 2 bases and 4 bases, there was a span of 11 bases. CDR1 and CDR2 from the germline V gene are SGHTA and FQGNSA. CDR3 loop: CASSLSTGNNEKLFF. The CDR3, as DNA: TGTGCCAGCAGCTTATCGACAGGAAATAATGAAAAACTGTTTTTT.

This chain uses TRBV2 with TRBJ2-7; 10 nucleotides agree with TRBD1. This CDR3 is built from 17 residues. Germline-derived CDR1 and CDR2 are SNHLY and FYNNEI. V lost 8 bases, J lost 2 bases, and 15 bases stayed unmatched. CDR3 residues: CASRKPAGTGDPYEQYF. CDR3 DNA: TGTGCCAGCCGCAAGCCTGCCGGGACAGGGGACCCCTACGAGCAGTACTTC.

In its sample, this clone was seen once. The rearrangement links TRBV29-1 to TRBJ2-3; D not certain. V was trimmed by 1 base and J by 6 bases, leaving 11 bases between them. The length of the CDR3 is 13 residues. The germline CDR1 and CDR2 sequences are SQVTM and ANQGSEA. This chain's CDR3 is CSVEGVGRDTQYF. The DNA for the CDR3 is TGCAGCGTTGAAGGTGTTGGCAGGGATACGCAGTATTTT.

The genes are TRBV6-5 and TRBJ2-1; 13 positions match TRBD2. Germline assignment: CDR1 MNHEY and CDR2 SVGAGI. This CDR3 comprises 15 residues. Trimming removed 6 bases from V and 8 bases from J; junction bases left unmatched: 7. This chain's CDR3 is CASRDGLAGVDEQFF. Written as DNA, the CDR3 is TGTGCCAGCAGGGACGGACTAGCGGGAGTCGATGAGCAGTTCTTC.

This chain's CDR3 is CASSDRGPTDTQYF. The CDR3, as DNA: TGTGCCAGCAGTGACAGGGGGCCCACAGATACGCAGTATTTT. The rearrangement links TRBV6-1 to TRBJ2-3, with TRBD1 matching over 8 bases. The CDR3 has 14 amino acids. CDR1 is MNHNS and CDR2 is SASEGT in the germline V gene. The V segment lost 3 bases and the J segment 2 bases; nucleotides outside the gene matches: 1.

V and J are TRBV19 and TRBJ1-5; 8 nucleotides align to TRBD1. The CDR3 is 15 residues long. Germline V CDR1 and CDR2: LNHDA, SQIVND (reference sequence). Unmatched junction bases numbered 5, after V lost 0 bases and J lost 7 bases. CDR3 nucleotide sequence: TGTGCCAGTAGTATAGAAACAGGGGGTAGACAGCCCCAGCATTTT. This translates into CASSIETGGRQPQHF.

The V gene is TRBV2, the J gene TRBJ2-5; 11 bases are a match to TRBD2. This CDR3 comprises 15 residues. The V segment lost 4 bases and the J segment 5 bases; nucleotides outside the gene matches: 6. Germline V gene data show CDR1 as SNHLY and CDR2 as FYNNEI. CDR3 DNA sequence: TGTGCCAGCAGTGGGACTAGCGGGCGTCTGGAGACCCAGTACTTC. Translation gives CASSGTSGRLETQYF.

This chain links TRBV29-1 with TRBJ2-5; possibly TRBD2 for D (5 bases). Trimming pared 6 bases from V and 5 bases from J, leaving 16 bases between. Germline values: CDR1 SQVTM, CDR2 ANQGSEA. This CDR3 has 13 amino acids. The CDR3 reads CSVSRGIQETQYF. The CDR3 region has the DNA TGCAGCGTCTCCCGGGGTATTCAGGAGACCCAGTACTTC. The full variable domain, with the rest looked up from reference TRBV29-1 and TRBJ2-5, is SAVISQKPSRDICQRGTSLTIQCQVDSQVTMMFWYRQQPGQSLTLIATANQGSEATYESGFVIDKFPISRPNLTFSTLTVSNMSPEDSSIYLCSVSRGIQETQYFGPGTRLLVL.

This clone was observed once. This sequence joins TRBV11-3 and TRBJ2-1, with 7 bases fitting TRBD2. The CDR3 runs 13 residues. V lost 8 bases and J lost 1; bases outside the gene matches: 2. Germline CDR1 and CDR2: SGHNT and YENEEA. The DNA of the CDR3 is TGTGCCAGCCTAGCGGAGTCCTACAATGAGCAGTTCTTC. Translation: CASLAESYNEQFF.